This TCR beta chain was profiled in a study of blood T cell repertoires in COVID-19. TCRdb's table, derived via immunoSEQ multiplex PCR, lists solely in-frame clones and lacks some. Of about 170,000 clones listed, under 90% were seen once; the top ten hold 14%. This clone was counted between two and nine times. From germline, CDR1 is SNHLY and CDR2 FYNNEI. This CDR3 region has 19 residues. The ends lost 4 bases at V and 1 base at J; junction bases unmatched: 14. Sequenced sample: peripheral blood. J is TRBJ2-3 and V is TRBV2; 10 nucleotides align to TRBD2. The receptor was derived from a woman in her seventies with COVID-19, enrolled during active disease. The CDR3 sequence is CASSARNSGGPRGTDTQYF. The CDR3 DNA follows: TGTGCCAGCAGTGCAAGGAATAGCGGGGGGCCGCGGGGCACAGATACGCAGTATTTT.